Described below is a single T cell receptor (beta chain) sequence and its context. Per the original methods: Estimation of nucleated cell counts was performed using reference gene primer amplification. Clones were read by immunoSEQ multiplex PCR, and TCRdb kept only the in-frame ones, dropping some. V and J calls and clone size are copied from that table; D and trimming were computed from the DNA. The data contain over 80,000 clones, roughly 90% of them seen just once; the ten biggest clones take up about 1.7%. CDR1 is LGHDT, CDR2 YNNKEL, per germline (reference sequence). The CDR3 runs to 15 residues. With V trimmed by 1 base and J by 4 bases, 3 bases remained unmatched. The sample comes from a study of blood T cell repertoires in COVID-19. The wider study: There were acute and convalescent COVID-19 samples, and they came from the United States, Italy and Spain. Sources were T cells, B-cell-depleted T cells, or PBMCs; the material itself was cDNA or gDNA.

The sequenced material came from peripheral blood. The receptor comes from a man aged 60 to 75 with acute or convalescent COVID-19. The V call is TRBV3-1 (or the pseudogene TRBV3-2), the J call TRBJ1-5; the match to TRBD1 covers 8 bases. The DNA of the CDR3 is TGTGCCAGCAGCCAAGGGGACAGGATTAATCAGCCCCAGCATTTT. Translating gives CASSQGDRINQPQHF.